The clone carrying this T cell receptor (beta chain) was observed a few times. As yet, its antigen is unknown. This sample is part of a study of human T cells and chemical hapten exposure. The CDR3 is 17 amino acids. The V and J ends lost 7 bases and 4 bases, in that order; junction bases with no gene match: 13. The germline CDR1 and CDR2 sequences are MDHEN and SYDVKM. The study's findings and limits: Versus controls, significantly more large CDR3 similarity clusters arose from expanded TCRs. TCRs above 1 in 1000 frequency stayed constant with DPC sensitization.

Time point specified: pre-sensitization, week 0. Indicated treatment: therapeutic diphenylcyclopropenone sensitization with weekly scalp DPC. Authors' analysis steps: With a range of about 23,224 to 690,600, the median per sample was about 87,000 TCRs. TCRdb called the RACE reads again in MiXCR, with one record for every CDR3 protein. The V and J calls, along with clone size, are taken from TCRdb and not from the paper's own processing. The sample gives fewer than 350,000 distinct CDR3 sequences, roughly 7.7% of which show up once; 0.9% to 1.5% is in the top ten. V usage is TRBV28 and J usage is TRBJ2-3, with TRBD2 identical over 11 bases. The receptor was derived from a man aged 18 to 29 with alopecia areata. Some clones in this sample may be carry-over from other donors' samples. Material: whole blood, obtained in connection with sensitization to the hapten diphenylcyclopropenone (DPC). CDR3 nucleotide sequence: TGTGCCAGCACTATACCGGGACTAGCGGCGTCTCCAGATACGCAGTATTTT. This encodes CASTIPGLAASPDTQYF.